Presented here are 26 T cell receptor beta chains from one specimen sequenced in a study of OX40 agonist ivuxolimab in advanced cancers. Repertoires were generated with immunoSEQ multiplex PCR, while TCRdb's copy carries only in-frame clones and drops some. Of over 35,000 clones listed, 89% are singletons. This sample comprised CD4+ or CD8+ T cells sorted from blood, obtained in a trial of the OX40 agonist ivuxolimab. The receptors were gathered from an adult with an advanced solid tumor such as melanoma, head and neck, liver or kidney cancer.

The chain is built from TRBV4-3 and TRBJ2-2; 10 bases are shared with TRBD1. In germline, CDR1 is LGHNA, CDR2 YSLEER. This CDR3 is built from 15 residues. The trim removed 4 bases at V and 6 bases at J, leaving 5 bases unmatched. In DNA form, the CDR3 reads TGCGCCAGCAGCCCCAGGGACAGGGGTCCCGGGGAGCTGTTTTTT. Translated, it gives CASSPRDRGPGELFF.

V usage is TRBV5-4 and J usage is TRBJ2-7, with TRBD1 as a possible D gene (6 bases). The V end lost 0 bases, the J end lost 0 bases, and 10 bases lay between the germline ends. This CDR3 region has 15 residues. The germline V gene has CDR1 SGHNT and CDR2 YYREEE (reference sequence). DNA of the CDR3: TGTGCCAGCAGCTTGGGTTGGGACAACTCCTACGAGCAGTACTTC. This gives the protein CASSLGWDNSYEQYF.

The chain joins TRBV10-3 to TRBJ2-1; the match to TRBD2 covers 8 bases. This CDR3 spans 14 amino acids. Unmatched junction bases numbered 8, after V lost 5 bases and J lost 8 bases. CDR1 is ENHRY, CDR2 SYGVKD, per germline. In nucleotides, the CDR3 is TGTGCCATCAGTATACCCGGGGGGGCGGATGAGCAGTTCTTC. Translated, it gives CAISIPGGADEQFF.

V and J are TRBV7-2 and TRBJ2-5, with TRBD1 matching over 7 bases. The DNA matches TRBJ2-7 better at its end, which makes the J call doubtful. Germline assignment: CDR1 SGHTA and CDR2 FQGNSA. CDR3 length: 14 amino acids. The CDR3: CASSSPGQTYEQYF. DNA of the CDR3: TGTGCCAGCAGTTCACCGGGACAGACCTACGAGCAGTACTTC.

This chain joins TRBV7-6 and TRBJ2-2; D might be TRBD2 (7 bases). The V and J ends lost 0 bases and 7 bases respectively, with 15 bases between them. In germline, CDR1 is SGHVS, CDR2 FNYEAQ. The CDR3 totals 16 residues. The CDR3 region has the DNA TGTGCCAGCAGCTTAGCCGCGGGGGCGTCCGGCGGGGAGCTGTTTTTT. It encodes CASSLAAGASGGELFF.

This chain connects TRBV9 to TRBJ2-7; D is unresolved. V lost 3 bases and J 0 bases, leaving 10 bases between the germline ends. Germline V lookup: CDR1 SGDLS, CDR2 YYNGEE. The CDR3 is 14 residues long. The CDR3 DNA sequence: TGTGCCAGCAGCGGTGGGATTAGCTCCTACGAGCAGTACTTC. Its protein is CASSGGISSYEQYF.

The chain couples TRBV6-5 to TRBJ1-6; D unresolved. Germline V gene lookup returns CDR1 MNHEY and CDR2 SVGAGI. The CDR3 totals 13 residues. With 4 bases removed from V and 9 bases from J, the gap between germline ends came to 10 bases. Here the CDR3 reads CASSLALGSPLHF. In nucleotides, the CDR3 is TGTGCCAGCAGTTTGGCCCTGGGTTCACCCCTCCACTTT.

The genes are TRBV28 and TRBJ2-1, with D perhaps TRBD1 or TRBD2 (5 bases each). Germline assignment: CDR1 MDHEN and CDR2 SYDVKM. The CDR3 contains 13 residues. V dropped 5 bases and J dropped 14 bases, with 19 bases sitting between them. The CDR3 DNA reads TGTGCCAGCAGTCCCCCGGAGGCCAGGGTTGAGTTCTTC. Encoded protein: CASSPPEARVEFF. The variable domain in full, completed from reference TRBV28 and TRBJ2-1, reads DVKVTQSSRYLVKRTGEKVFLECVQDMDHENMFWYRQDPGLGLRLIYFSYDVKMKEKGDIPEGYSVSREKKERFSLILESASTNQTSMYLCASSPPEARVEFFGPGTRLTVL.

J is TRBJ2-7 and V is TRBV25-1; 8 bases fit TRBD2. From germline, CDR1 is MGHDK and CDR2 SYGVNS. The CDR3 has 13 residues. J was trimmed by 0 bases and V by 11 bases; bases with no gene match: 6. The CDR3 DNA reads TGTGCCTCCCGGGAGGGGGTCTCCTACGAGCAGTACTTC. Translation gives CASREGVSYEQYF.

The J gene is TRBJ2-1, the V gene TRBV7-2; 7 bases map to TRBD2. Germline V gives CDR1 SGHTA, CDR2 FQGNSA. The V gene end was trimmed by 5 bases and the J gene end by 9 bases; junction bases not matched to a gene: 10. The CDR3 runs to 14 residues. The chain's CDR3 is CASSEPGTKVEQFF. The CDR3 nucleotides are TGTGCCAGCAGCGAACCCGGGACTAAGGTTGAGCAGTTCTTC.

The chain has TRBV29-1 and TRBJ2-5; 15 bases fit TRBD2. Per germline, CDR1 SQVTM and CDR2 ANQGSEA. Trimming at V came to 2 bases and at J to 0 bases, leaving 4 bases not matched to a gene. The CDR3 covers 17 residues. The CDR3 coding sequence is TGCAGCGTTGAACCCGGGACTAGCGGGGGGAACCAAGAGACCCAGTACTTC. It codes for CSVEPGTSGGNQETQYF.

This clone was observed a single time. This sequence joins TRBV11-2 and TRBJ2-7; TRBD2 agrees at 9 bases. V gave up 0 bases and J gave up 2 bases; unmatched junction bases: 8. Germline lookup yields CDR1 SGHAT and CDR2 FQNNGV. The CDR3 runs to 17 residues. The CDR3 region is CASSLEGASGTPYEQYF. Here the CDR3 DNA reads TGTGCCAGCAGCTTAGAGGGGGCTAGCGGGACACCCTACGAGCAGTACTTC.

V usage is TRBV10-2 and J usage is TRBJ2-1; TRBD2 aligns across 12 bases. There are 16 residues in the CDR3. Trimming at V came to 2 bases and at J to 1 base, leaving 0 bases not matched to a gene. CDR1 is WSHSY and CDR2 is SAAADI in the germline V gene. CDR3 in DNA: TGCGCCAGCAGTGAGACTAGCGGGGGGTCCTACAATGAGCAGTTCTTC. Residues: CASSETSGGSYNEQFF.

The sample holds one count of this clone. The chain is built from TRBV4-1 and TRBJ2-7; D unresolved. Deletions cut 0 bases from V and 4 bases from J, with 7 bases between. CDR3 length: 13 amino acids. Germline assignment: CDR1 MGHRA and CDR2 YSYEKL. The CDR3 nucleotides are TGCGCCAGCAGCCAAGAAACTGCATACGAGCAGTACTTC. This sequence encodes CASSQETAYEQYF.

The chain links TRBV6-5 to TRBJ2-2; TRBD2 might be the D (6 bases). V was pared by 6 bases and J by 6 bases, with 8 bases between. The germline V gene encodes CDR1 MNHEY and CDR2 SVGAGI. The CDR3 runs to 12 residues. In DNA form, the CDR3 reads TGTGCCAGCAGCTGGGGGGCCGGGGAGCTGTTTTTT. It codes for CASSWGAGELFF.

In this sample, this clone turned up a few times. This sequence joins TRBV5-1 and TRBJ1-1; D possibly corresponds to TRBD1 (6 bases). The V end lost 1 base, the J end lost 6 bases, and 16 bases lay between the germline ends. The CDR3 length is 15 residues. Germline CDR1 is SGHRS and CDR2 is YFSETQ. The CDR3 coding sequence is TGCGCCAGCAGCTTGATCCAGGGGAAGCTAGCTGAAGCTTTCTTT. It translates to CASSLIQGKLAEAFF.

This rearrangement joins TRBV25-1 to TRBJ2-3; D unclear. This CDR3 region has 14 residues. Trimming left V 0 bases short and J 2 bases short, with 6 bases between. Germline CDR1 MGHDK, CDR2 SYGVNS. Written as DNA, the CDR3 is TGTGCCAGCAGTGAATATGCCCTCACAGATACGCAGTATTTT. This codes for CASSEYALTDTQYF.

This chain uses TRBV2 with TRBJ2-7; 11 bases are shared with TRBD1. With V trimmed by 7 bases and J by 3 bases, 5 bases remained unmatched. This CDR3 comprises 14 residues. Germline loops: CDR1 SNHLY, CDR2 FYNNEI. The CDR3 region is CASTRDRGNYEQYF. The CDR3 DNA reads TGTGCCAGCACCAGGGACAGGGGGAACTACGAGCAGTACTTC.

The gene calls are TRBV4-1 and TRBJ2-2; D unresolved. The CDR3 is 14 amino acids. Germline lookup yields CDR1 MGHRA and CDR2 YSYEKL. Trimming cost V 4 bases and J 4 bases, with 10 bases left between them. CDR3 in amino acids: CASSPLLSTGELFF. The CDR3 DNA sequence: TGCGCCAGCAGCCCTTTACTGAGCACCGGGGAGCTGTTTTTT.

V and J are TRBV9 and TRBJ1-1; D not certain. V was clipped by 1 base and J by 6 bases, with 7 bases between them. Germline values: CDR1 SGDLS, CDR2 YYNGEE. The CDR3 runs to 12 residues. CDR3 in amino acids: CASSVHGAEAFF. The CDR3 DNA is TGTGCCAGCAGCGTACATGGGGCTGAAGCTTTCTTT.

This clone was seen once. The V and J genes are TRBV10-2 and TRBJ2-7, with D possibly being TRBD1 (6 bases). V lost 3 bases to trimming and J lost 0 bases, with 9 bases between them. This CDR3 has 14 amino acids. CDR1 WSHSY and CDR2 SAAADI come from the germline V gene. The CDR3 region is CASSEGQSSYEQYF. The DNA of the CDR3 is TGCGCCAGCAGTGAAGGACAGAGCTCCTACGAGCAGTACTTC.

The genes are TRBV9 and TRBJ2-5; no firm D call. Germline values: CDR1 SGDLS, CDR2 YYNGEE. This CDR3 has 12 amino acids. V shed 3 bases and J shed 5 bases, with 8 bases lying between them. The CDR3 sequence is CASSDPAETQYF. The CDR3 DNA is TGTGCCAGCAGCGATCCAGCGGAGACCCAGTACTTC.

This rearrangement joins TRBV7-9 to TRBJ2-7; a possible D gene is TRBD2 (5 bases). V dropped 1 base and J dropped 7 bases, with 14 bases sitting between them. The CDR3 extends over 14 amino acids. Looked up from germline, CDR1 is SEHNR and CDR2 is FQNEAQ (reference sequence). The DNA of the CDR3 is TGTGCCAGCAGCTTAGGTCCGGGGTTGGGAGAGCAGTACTTC. Its protein product is CASSLGPGLGEQYF.

The V and J genes are TRBV4-2 and TRBJ2-5, with TRBD1 matching over 10 bases. Unmatched junction bases numbered 18, after V lost 0 bases and J lost 5 bases. Germline values: CDR1 LGHNA, CDR2 YNFKEQ. The CDR3 contains 20 residues. The CDR3 nucleotides are TGTGCCAGCAGCCAAGATGAGGTGATGGGACAGGGGTCGGTGGAGGAGACCCAGTACTTC. This codes for CASSQDEVMGQGSVEETQYF.

The CDR3 DNA sequence: TGTGCCAGTAGTATTGCCCCCGGGGAGCTGTTTTTT. It is translated as CASSIAPGELFF. The rearrangement links TRBV19 to TRBJ2-2, with D hard to call. Per the germline V gene, CDR1 is LNHDA and CDR2 is SQIVND (reference sequence). V was pared by 3 bases and J by 6 bases, with 5 bases between. The CDR3 runs to 12 residues.

This rearrangement joins TRBV7-6 to TRBJ1-3; unclear D gene. CDR1 is SGHVS and CDR2 is FNYEAQ in the germline V gene. Deletions cut 10 bases from V and 0 bases from J, with 16 bases between. This CDR3 is 15 amino acids long. CDR3 region: CAIGERQVSGNTIYF. CDR3 nucleotides: TGTGCCATCGGCGAAAGGCAGGTCTCTGGAAACACCATATATTTT. Supplemented by reference TRBV7-6 and TRBJ1-3, the full variable domain reads GAGVSQSPRYKVTKRGQDVALRCDPISGHVSLYWYRQALGQGPEFLTYFNYEAQQDKSGLPNDRFSAERPEGSISTLTIQRTEQRDSAMYRCAIGERQVSGNTIYFGEGSWLTVV.